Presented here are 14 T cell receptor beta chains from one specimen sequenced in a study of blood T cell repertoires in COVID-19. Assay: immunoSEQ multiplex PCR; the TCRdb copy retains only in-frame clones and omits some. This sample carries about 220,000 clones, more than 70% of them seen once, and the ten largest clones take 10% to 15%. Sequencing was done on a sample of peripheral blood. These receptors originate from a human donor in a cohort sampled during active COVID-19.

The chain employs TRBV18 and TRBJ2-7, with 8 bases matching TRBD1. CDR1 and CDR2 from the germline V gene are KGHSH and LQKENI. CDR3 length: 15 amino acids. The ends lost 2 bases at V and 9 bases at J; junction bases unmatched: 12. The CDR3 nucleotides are TGTGCCAGCTCACCATCCTCAGGGGGCCGTGGGGGGCAGTACTTC. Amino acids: CASSPSSGGRGGQYF. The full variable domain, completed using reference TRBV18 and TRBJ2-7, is NAGVMQNPRHLVRRRGQEARLRCSPMKGHSHVYWYRQLPEEGLKFMVYLQKENIIDESGMPKERFSAEFPKEGPSILRIQQVVRGDSAAYFCASSPSSGGRGGQYFGPGTRLTVT.

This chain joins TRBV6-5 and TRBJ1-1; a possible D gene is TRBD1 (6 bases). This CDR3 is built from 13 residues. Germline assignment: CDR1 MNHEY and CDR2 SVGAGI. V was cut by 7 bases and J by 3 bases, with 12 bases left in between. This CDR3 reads CASKNRADTEAFF. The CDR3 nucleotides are TGTGCCAGCAAGAACAGGGCCGACACTGAAGCTTTCTTT.

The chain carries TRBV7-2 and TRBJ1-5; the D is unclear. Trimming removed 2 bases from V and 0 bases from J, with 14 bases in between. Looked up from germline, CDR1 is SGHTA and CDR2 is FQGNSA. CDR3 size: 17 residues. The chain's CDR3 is CASSLSRGYYSNQPQHF. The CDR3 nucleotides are TGTGCCAGCAGCTTAAGTCGAGGGTACTATAGCAATCAGCCCCAGCATTTT.

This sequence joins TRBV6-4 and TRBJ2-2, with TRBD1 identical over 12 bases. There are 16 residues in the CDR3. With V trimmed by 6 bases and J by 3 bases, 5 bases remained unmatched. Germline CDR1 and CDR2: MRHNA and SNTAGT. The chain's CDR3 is CASSGTGGADTGELFF. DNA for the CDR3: TGTGCCAGCAGCGGGACAGGGGGCGCGGACACCGGGGAGCTGTTTTTT.

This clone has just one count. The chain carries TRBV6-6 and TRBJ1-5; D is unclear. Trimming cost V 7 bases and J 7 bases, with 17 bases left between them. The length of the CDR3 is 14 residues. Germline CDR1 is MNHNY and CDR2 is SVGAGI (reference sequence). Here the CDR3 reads CASINAGGSQPQHF. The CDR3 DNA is TGTGCCAGCATCAACGCGGGTGGAAGCCAGCCCCAGCATTTT.

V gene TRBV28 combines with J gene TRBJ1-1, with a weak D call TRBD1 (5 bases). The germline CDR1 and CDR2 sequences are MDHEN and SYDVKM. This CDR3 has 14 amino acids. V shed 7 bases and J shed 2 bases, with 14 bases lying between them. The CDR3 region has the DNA TGTGCCAGCATCTTGGGGGGTCATAACACTGAAGCTTTCTTT. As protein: CASILGGHNTEAFF. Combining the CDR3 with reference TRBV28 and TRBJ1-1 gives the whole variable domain DVKVTQSSRYLVKRTGEKVFLECVQDMDHENMFWYRQDPGLGLRLIYFSYDVKMKEKGDIPEGYSVSREKKERFSLILESASTNQTSMYLCASILGGHNTEAFFGQGTRLTVV.

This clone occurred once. The CDR3 nucleotides read TGTGCCAGCAGTTCGCCACCCGGGGGAGGGTCGGACTATGGCTACACCTTC. This encodes CASSSPPGGGSDYGYTF. The chain recombines TRBV28 with TRBJ1-2; possibly TRBD1 for D (5 bases). From germline, CDR1 is MDHEN and CDR2 SYDVKM. V was trimmed by 4 bases and J by 3 bases, leaving 21 bases between them. This CDR3 is built from 17 residues.

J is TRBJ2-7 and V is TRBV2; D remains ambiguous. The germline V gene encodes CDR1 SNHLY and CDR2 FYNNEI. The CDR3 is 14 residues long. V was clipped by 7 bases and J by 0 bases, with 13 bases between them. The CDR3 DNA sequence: TGTGCCAGCACTCCTCTAGTGAGCTCCTACGAGCAGTACTTC. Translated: CASTPLVSSYEQYF. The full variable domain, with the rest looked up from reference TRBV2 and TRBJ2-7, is EPEVTQTPSHQVTQMGQEVILRCVPISNHLYFYWYRQILGQKVEFLVSFYNNEISEKSEIFDDQFSVERPDGSNFTLKIRSTKLEDSAMYFCASTPLVSSYEQYFGPGTRLTVT.

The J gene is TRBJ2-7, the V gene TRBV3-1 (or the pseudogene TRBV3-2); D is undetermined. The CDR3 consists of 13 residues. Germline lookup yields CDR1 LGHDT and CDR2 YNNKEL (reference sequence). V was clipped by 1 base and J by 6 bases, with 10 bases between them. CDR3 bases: TGTGCCAGCAGCCAAGGGCGAGGTGTCGAGCAGTACTTC. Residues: CASSQGRGVEQYF.

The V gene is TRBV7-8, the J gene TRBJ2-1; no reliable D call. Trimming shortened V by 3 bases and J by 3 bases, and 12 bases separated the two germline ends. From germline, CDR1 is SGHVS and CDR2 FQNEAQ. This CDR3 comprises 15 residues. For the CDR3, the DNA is TGTGCCAGCAGCTTGCAGGCCATAGTCTACAATGAGCAGTTCTTC. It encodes CASSLQAIVYNEQFF.

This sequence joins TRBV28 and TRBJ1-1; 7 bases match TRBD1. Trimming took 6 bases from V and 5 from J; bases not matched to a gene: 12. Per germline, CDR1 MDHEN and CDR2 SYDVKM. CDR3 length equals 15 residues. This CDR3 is CASRPRGKGRTEAFF. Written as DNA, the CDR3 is TGTGCCAGCAGACCCAGGGGGAAAGGAAGGACTGAAGCTTTCTTT.

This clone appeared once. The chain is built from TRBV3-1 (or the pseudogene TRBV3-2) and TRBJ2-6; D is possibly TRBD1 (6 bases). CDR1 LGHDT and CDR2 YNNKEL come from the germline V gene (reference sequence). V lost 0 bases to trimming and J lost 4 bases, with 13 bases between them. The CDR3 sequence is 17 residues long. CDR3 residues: CASSQDRGFQGANVLTF. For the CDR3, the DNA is TGTGCCAGCAGCCAAGACAGGGGCTTTCAGGGGGCCAACGTCCTGACTTTC.

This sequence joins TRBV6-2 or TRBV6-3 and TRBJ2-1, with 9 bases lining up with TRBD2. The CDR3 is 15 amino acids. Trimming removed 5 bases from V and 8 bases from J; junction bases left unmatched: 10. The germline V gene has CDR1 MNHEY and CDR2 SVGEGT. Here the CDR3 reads CASSAPGLAVDEQFF. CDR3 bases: TGTGCCAGCAGTGCACCGGGACTAGCTGTGGATGAGCAGTTCTTC.

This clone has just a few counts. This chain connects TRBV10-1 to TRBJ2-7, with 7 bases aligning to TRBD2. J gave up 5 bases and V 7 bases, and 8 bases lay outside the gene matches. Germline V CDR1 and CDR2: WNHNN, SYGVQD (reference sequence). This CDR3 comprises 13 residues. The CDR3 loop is CASTGLVADEQYF. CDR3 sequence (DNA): TGCGCCAGCACCGGACTAGTAGCCGACGAGCAGTACTTC.